The T cell receptor beta chain under discussion was sequenced for a study of CD8 T cells in Susac syndrome. The CDR3 covers 13 residues. Trimming took off 5 bases at V and 2 bases at J, with 8 bases between the two ends. Germline CDR1 LNHDA, CDR2 SQIVND (reference sequence). Random hexamers primed reverse transcription of about 0.5 to 1 ug RNA. The authors amplified TCR beta CDR3 across 54 Vbeta and 13 Jbeta using immunoSEQ multiplex PCR. TCRdb re-analysed the immunoSEQ multiplex PCR reads in MiXCR, keeping a single row per CDR3 protein. The sample consists of 53,000 or so distinct CDR3 sequences, over 85% of them appearing once.

The specimen sequenced was CD8+ T cells from PBMCs. The sequence was obtained from a human donor in good health. The rearrangement joins TRBV19 to TRBJ2-3; D remains unclear. CDR3 amino acids: CASSLFFTDTQYF. For the CDR3, the DNA is TGTGCCAGTAGTCTCTTCTTCACAGATACGCAGTATTTT.